This TCR beta chain stems from a study of sequential checkpoint blockade in melanoma. Across the study: TCRβ was sequenced from DNA of about a hundred pretreatment tumors.

Only in-frame clones appear in the TCRdb table, and some are missing; sequencing was by immunoSEQ multiplex PCR. The repertoire has about 5,500 clones, around 40% of them found once; the top ten carry approximately 8.6%. Treatment: randomized to nivolumab then ipilimumab (arm A) or the reverse (arm B). DNA-damaging chemotherapy had not been given to any patient beforehand. V lost 0 bases and J 9 bases, leaving 8 bases between the germline ends. The germline CDR1 and CDR2 sequences are SGHDN and FVKESK. The CDR3 runs 12 residues. This specimen consisted of tumor tissue (inferred from file names), obtained from a patient given nivolumab and ipilimumab in sequence. The chain carries TRBV14 and TRBJ1-2; D call uncertain. The origin of this receptor is a human donor with melanoma. CDR3 sequence (DNA): TGTGCCAGCAGCCAAGATAGGCAGAGCTACACCTTC. This codes for CASSQDRQSYTF.